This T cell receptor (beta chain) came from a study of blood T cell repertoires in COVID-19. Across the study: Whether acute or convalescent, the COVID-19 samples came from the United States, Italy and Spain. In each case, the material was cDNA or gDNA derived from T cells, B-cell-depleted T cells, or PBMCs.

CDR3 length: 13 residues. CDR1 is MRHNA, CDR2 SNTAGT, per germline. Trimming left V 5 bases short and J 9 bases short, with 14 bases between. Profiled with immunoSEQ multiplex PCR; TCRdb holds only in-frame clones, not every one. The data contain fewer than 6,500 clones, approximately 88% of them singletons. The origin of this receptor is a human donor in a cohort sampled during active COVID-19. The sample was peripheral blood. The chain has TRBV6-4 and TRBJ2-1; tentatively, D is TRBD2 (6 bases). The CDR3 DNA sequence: TGTGCCAGCAGTCCCGGGACTTTCTTTGAGCAGTTCTTC. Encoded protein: CASSPGTFFEQFF.